The source of this TCR beta chain is a study of CD8+CD57+ T cells in acquired aplastic anemia. In the study overall: DNA recovered from sorted CD4+ and CD8+ cells had a mean of approximately 3.2 ug.

Trimming removed 6 bases from V and 4 bases from J, with 13 bases in between. This CDR3 comprises 13 residues. Germline CDR1 and CDR2: LNHNV and YYDKDF (reference sequence). This clonotype was observed a handful of times. Its antigen is undetermined. Study results and limitations: A set of 25 to 30 CD8+ CDR3 sequences was shared between patients and controls, and these sequences appeared highly expressed in patients.

The template used for profiling TCR beta VDJ and CDR3 was genomic DNA. Each CDR3 protein is one row after TCRdb ran MiXCR on the reads. The data hold 150,000 to 200,000 distinct CDR3 sequences, with under 70% observed a single time. The source of this sequence is a human donor with severe aplastic anemia or a healthy control (not recorded which). Sequencing was carried out using sorted CD4+, CD8+, or CD8+CD57+ T cells (not recorded which) from PBMCs. V is TRBV15 and J is TRBJ2-7, with a possible D match to TRBD1 (6 bases). The chain's CDR3 is CATRKGVGYEQYF. The DNA for the CDR3 is TGTGCCACCAGGAAGGGGGTTGGGTACGAGCAGTACTTC.